One sample yielded the 22 T cell receptor beta chains listed below, sequenced in a study of T cell clones after liver transplantation. Clones were sequenced by immunoSEQ multiplex PCR, and TCRdb holds only the in-frame ones, with some missing. The sample yields 60,000 or so clones, around 70% seen once. Sample: CD4+ T cells from blood, taken at the 22-month timepoint. The receptors stem from a human patient who received a liver transplant. Some T cells may be supplied by the graft donor.

V usage is TRBV7-6 and J usage is TRBJ2-5; no firm D call. Germline-derived CDR1 and CDR2 are SGHVS and FNYEAQ. The CDR3 extends over 15 amino acids. Deletions cut 1 base from V and 0 bases from J, with 9 bases between. The CDR3 coding sequence is TGTGCCAGCAGCTTAGGTGTCGACTACCAAGAGACCCAGTACTTC. Protein sequence: CASSLGVDYQETQYF.

The chain combines TRBV5-5 with TRBJ1-3, with TRBD1 identical over 9 bases. V shed 0 bases, J shed 5 bases, and the junction held 6 bases outside the gene matches. This CDR3 spans 16 amino acids. Germline lookup yields CDR1 SGHKS and CDR2 YYEKEE (reference sequence). CDR3 DNA: TGTGCCAGCAGCTTGGATGGCGGGACAGGGCGAAACACCATATATTTT. Translating it yields CASSLDGGTGRNTIYF.

The V and J genes are TRBV5-1 and TRBJ2-3, with D perhaps matching TRBD1 (6 bases). Trimming left V 3 bases short and J 6 bases short, with 14 bases between. Germline V CDR1 and CDR2: SGHRS, YFSETQ. CDR3 size: 14 residues. The CDR3 DNA sequence: TGCGCCAGCAGCTCGGACAGCTTCACGGATACGCAGTATTTT. Protein: CASSSDSFTDTQYF.

This clone appeared a few times. This chain connects TRBV13 to TRBJ2-2, with D unclear. Germline loops: CDR1 PRHDT, CDR2 FYEKMQ (reference sequence). Trimming cost V 5 bases and J 2 bases, with 9 bases left between them. CDR3 length: 14 residues. CDR3 loop: CASSLDGNTGELFF. The DNA for the CDR3 is TGTGCCAGCAGCCTAGACGGAAACACCGGGGAGCTGTTTTTT.

This clone has more than one count but fewer than ten. The chain uses TRBV7-2 and TRBJ1-2; D is possibly TRBD1 (5 bases). Germline lookup yields CDR1 SGHTA and CDR2 FQGNSA. Trimming stripped 5 bases from V and 7 bases from J, with 14 bases between. This CDR3 contains 13 residues. CDR3 in amino acids: CASSPGHVGGYTF. CDR3 nucleotides: TGTGCCAGCAGCCCCGGACACGTCGGTGGCTACACCTTC.

This clone was found a few times. The gene calls are TRBV10-2 and TRBJ2-1; D remains ambiguous. The germline V gene has CDR1 WSHSY and CDR2 SAAADI. CDR3 length equals 11 residues. V shed 4 bases and J shed 6 bases, with 4 bases lying between them. CDR3 nucleotide sequence: TGCGCCAGCAGTGGTTTCAATGAGCAGTTCTTC. As protein: CASSGFNEQFF.

The genes are TRBV2 and TRBJ1-5, with D possibly matching TRBD1 (6 bases). The CDR3 has 16 amino acids. Trimming pared 4 bases from V and 4 bases from J, leaving 17 bases between. Germline CDR1 is SNHLY and CDR2 is FYNNEI. CDR3 sequence reads: CASSARGLSENQPQHF. The CDR3 region has the DNA TGTGCCAGCAGTGCGCGGGGGCTCTCCGAAAATCAGCCCCAGCATTTT.

CDR3 bases: TGTGCCATCAGTGAGGTACAGGGGGCGTACGAGCAGTACTTC. This translates into CAISEVQGAYEQYF. The chain carries TRBV10-3 and TRBJ2-7, with 9 positions matching TRBD1. CDR3 size: 14 residues. V lost 2 bases and J lost 4; bases outside the gene matches: 3. Looked up from germline, CDR1 is ENHRY and CDR2 is SYGVKD.

The J gene is TRBJ1-2, the V gene TRBV6-5, with 7 bases aligning to TRBD1. V shed 5 bases, J shed 2 bases, and the junction held 5 bases outside the gene matches. The CDR3 spans 14 residues. From germline, CDR1 is MNHEY and CDR2 SVGAGI. The CDR3 here is CASSKETGNYGYTF. The DNA for the CDR3 is TGTGCCAGCAGTAAGGAGACAGGGAACTATGGCTACACCTTC.

This clone appeared a few times. J is TRBJ2-2 and V is TRBV7-3; TRBD2 aligns across 10 bases. The trim removed 5 bases at V and 4 bases at J, leaving 7 bases unmatched. Looked up from germline, CDR1 is SGHTA and CDR2 is FQGTGA. This CDR3 spans 16 amino acids. CDR3 DNA sequence: TGTGCCAGCAGCAAGCAGCGGGGGGGCACCACCGGGGAGCTGTTTTTT. This codes for CASSKQRGGTTGELFF.

This clone was detected only a few times. The chain has TRBV2 and TRBJ2-3; 12 positions agree with TRBD2. Trimming cost V 6 bases and J 1 base; bases outside gene matches: 5. Germline CDR1 reads SNHLY; CDR2 reads FYNNEI. The CDR3 is 16 amino acids. The CDR3 region has the DNA TGTGCCAGCAGACCTAGCGGGGGGGCCCGCACAGATACGCAGTATTTT. Protein sequence: CASRPSGGARTDTQYF.

The rearrangement uses TRBV23-1 and TRBJ1-2, with TRBD1 matching 7 bases. TRBV23-1 is identified as an open reading frame with a role that is uncertain. The CDR3 has 17 amino acids. The junction had 18 bases not matched to a gene; V was cut back by 9 bases and J by 2 bases. The CDR3 DNA sequence: TGCGCCAGTCTGAACCCGGACAGGCCCAGATTGAACTATGGCTACACCTTC. Translating gives CASLNPDRPRLNYGYTF.

This rearrangement joins TRBV7-3 to TRBJ1-6; 10 bases align to TRBD1. The CDR3 spans 15 residues. The germline gives CDR1 SGHTA, CDR2 FQGTGA. V trimming: 4 bases; J trimming: 10 bases; junction bases outside the gene matches: 7. CDR3 sequence: CASSSRGTGESPLHF. CDR3 coding DNA: TGTGCCAGCAGCTCCCGGGGGACAGGGGAATCACCCCTCCACTTT.

CDR3 DNA: TGTGCCAGCAGTGAAGGTGGACAGATTAATGAAAAACTGTTTTTT. This translates into CASSEGGQINEKLFF. The chain combines TRBV6-1 with TRBJ1-4, with D maybe TRBD1 (6 bases). Trimming left V 1 base short and J 4 bases short, with 10 bases between. CDR3 length: 15 residues. Germline V gene sequence: CDR1 MNHNS, CDR2 SASEGT.

J is TRBJ2-3 and V is TRBV7-2; perhaps TRBD2 as D (7 bases). The CDR3 consists of 16 residues. V was pared by 4 bases and J by 1 base, with 15 bases between. The germline V gene encodes CDR1 SGHTA and CDR2 FQGNSA. The CDR3 reads CASSYSGGPGTDTQYF. DNA of the CDR3: TGTGCCAGCAGCTACTCCGGGGGGCCAGGCACAGATACGCAGTATTTT.

The chain carries TRBV9 and TRBJ1-2, with D possibly TRBD1 on 5 matching bases. The germline V and J ends were trimmed by 2 bases and 4 bases, with 12 bases remaining between them. This CDR3 has 14 residues. CDR1 and CDR2 from the germline V gene are SGDLS and YYNGEE. CDR3 amino acids: CASSVNQGLYGYTF. In nucleotides, the CDR3 is TGTGCCAGCAGCGTCAACCAGGGACTCTATGGCTACACCTTC.

CDR3 protein: CASSPQGQVAYEQYF. The CDR3 bases are TGTGCCAGCAGTCCCCAGGGACAGGTAGCCTACGAGCAGTACTTC. The rearrangement uses TRBV28 and TRBJ2-7, with 8 bases lining up with TRBD1. Germline V lookup: CDR1 MDHEN, CDR2 SYDVKM. V lost 5 bases, J lost 2 bases, and 8 bases stayed unmatched. There are 15 residues in the CDR3.

The rearrangement joins TRBV18 to TRBJ1-5; perhaps TRBD1 as D (5 bases). Trimming removed 2 bases from V and 0 bases from J, with 8 bases in between. The CDR3 has 15 residues. Germline V CDR1 and CDR2: KGHSH, LQKENI. CDR3 in amino acids: CASSPGGYSNQPQHF. DNA of the CDR3: TGTGCCAGCTCACCAGGGGGATATAGCAATCAGCCCCAGCATTTT.

The chain combines TRBV9 with TRBJ2-4; TRBD1 might be the D (6 bases). The CDR3 spans 15 residues. Germline V CDR1 and CDR2: SGDLS, YYNGEE. The germline V and J ends were trimmed by 3 bases and 6 bases, with 16 bases remaining between them. CDR3 DNA sequence: TGTGCCAGCAGCGAAATACAGGGTCCTGGAAACATTCAGTACTTC. This sequence encodes CASSEIQGPGNIQYF.

The J gene is TRBJ1-5, the V gene TRBV15; no reliable D call. This CDR3 spans 13 amino acids. From germline, CDR1 is LNHNV and CDR2 YYDKDF (reference sequence). V gave up 5 bases and J gave up 2 bases, with 7 bases separating them. The CDR3 protein is CATSLYRNQPQHF. The CDR3 DNA reads TGTGCCACCAGCCTCTATCGCAATCAGCCCCAGCATTTT.

The chain recombines TRBV11-2 with TRBJ1-2, with 7 bases identical to TRBD1. This CDR3 is built from 15 residues. CDR1 is SGHAT, CDR2 FQNNGV, per germline. V lost 7 bases to trimming and J lost 3 bases; unmatched junction nucleotides: 11. This CDR3 reads CASTISGGRDYGYTF. The CDR3 DNA follows: TGTGCCAGCACAATTTCAGGGGGTAGGGACTATGGCTACACCTTC.

For the CDR3, the DNA is TGTGCCAGCAGCTTAGGACTAGCAACGGATACGCAGTATTTT. Translating gives CASSLGLATDTQYF. This sequence joins TRBV7-3 and TRBJ2-3; TRBD2 matches 8 bases. This CDR3 is built from 14 residues. Germline V gives CDR1 SGHTA, CDR2 FQGTGA. Trimming took 2 bases from V and 6 from J; bases not matched to a gene: 4.